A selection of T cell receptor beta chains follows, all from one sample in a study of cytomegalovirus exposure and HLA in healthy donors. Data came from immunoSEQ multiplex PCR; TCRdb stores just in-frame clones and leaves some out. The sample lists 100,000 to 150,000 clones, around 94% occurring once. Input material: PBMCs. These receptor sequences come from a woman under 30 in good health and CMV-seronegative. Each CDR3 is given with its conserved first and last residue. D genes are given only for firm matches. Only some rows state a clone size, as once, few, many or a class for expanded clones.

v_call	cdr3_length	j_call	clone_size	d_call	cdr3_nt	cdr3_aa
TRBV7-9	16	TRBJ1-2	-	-	TGTGCCAGCAGCTTATGGGCGGGAATAGCTAACTATGGCTACACCTTC	CASSLWAGIANYGYTF
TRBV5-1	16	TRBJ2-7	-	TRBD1	TGCGCCAGCAGCTTGGGTCAGGGGGCGCGATCCCACGAGCAGTACTTC	CASSLGQGARSHEQYF
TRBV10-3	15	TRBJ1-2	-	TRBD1	TGTGCCATCAGTGTCACCCTACAGGGGCCTGAGGGCTACACCTTC	CAISVTLQGPEGYTF
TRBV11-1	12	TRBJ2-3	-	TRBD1	TGTGCCACCCAGGGGGGCACAGATACGCAGTATTTT	CATQGGTDTQYF
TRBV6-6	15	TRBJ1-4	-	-	TGTGCCAGCAGTTCTGACAGCGCAACTAATGAAAAACTGTTTTTT	CASSSDSATNEKLFF
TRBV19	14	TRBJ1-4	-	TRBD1	TGTGCCAGTAGTCCAGGGGCATGGGGACAGCGGCTGTTTTTT	CASSPGAWGQRLFF
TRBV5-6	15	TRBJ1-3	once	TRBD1	TGTGCCAGCAGGGAGACAGGGCGGTCTGGAAACACCATATATTTT	CASRETGRSGNTIYF
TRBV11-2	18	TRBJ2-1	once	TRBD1	TGTGCCAGCAGCAGCAGTAGTCCGGGACAGGGTATTCATCATGAGCAGTTCTTC	CASSSSSPGQGIHHEQFF
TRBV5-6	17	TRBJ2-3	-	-	TGTGCCAGCAGCTTCCCCGGGACTCACCCTAGCACAGATACGCAGTATTTT	CASSFPGTHPSTDTQYF
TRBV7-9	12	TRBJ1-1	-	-	TGTGCCAGCAAATCCGGGGGAACTGAAGCTTTCTTT	CASKSGGTEAFF
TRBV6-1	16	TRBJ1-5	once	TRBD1	TGTGCCAGCAGTGGGGCAGGGGGTGGGGGGACACAGCCCCAGCATTTT	CASSGAGGGGTQPQHF
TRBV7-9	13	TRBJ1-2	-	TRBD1	TGTGCCAGCAGCTCGGACAGGGTCTATGGCTACACCTTC	CASSSDRVYGYTF
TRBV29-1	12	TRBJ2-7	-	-	TGCAGCGTTGAAACCCGCGCCTACGAGCAGTACTTC	CSVETRAYEQYF
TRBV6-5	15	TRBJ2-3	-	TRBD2	TGTGCCAGCAGTAGGACTAGCGGGGGCACAGATACGCAGTATTTT	CASSRTSGGTDTQYF
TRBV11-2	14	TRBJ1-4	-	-	TGTGCCAGCAGCTCCGAGTACCATAATGAAAAACTGTTTTTT	CASSSEYHNEKLFF
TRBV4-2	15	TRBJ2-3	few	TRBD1	TGTGCCAGCAGCCAGGGACAGGGGGCTGATGATACGCAGTATTTT	CASSQGQGADDTQYF
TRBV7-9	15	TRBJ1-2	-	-	TGTGCCAGCAGCCCGTCTGGACGGGGGGACTATGGCTACACCTTC	CASSPSGRGDYGYTF
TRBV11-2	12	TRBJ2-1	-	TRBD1	TGTGCCAGCAGCCTAACAGGGGGGGAGCAGTTCTTC	CASSLTGGEQFF
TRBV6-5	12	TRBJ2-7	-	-	TGTGCCAGCACCACCGGGGGCTACGAGCAGTACTTC	CASTTGGYEQYF
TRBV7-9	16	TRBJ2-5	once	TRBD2	TGTGCCAGCAGCCGCGGTCTAGCGGGCCTTCAAGAGACCCAGTACTTC	CASSRGLAGLQETQYF
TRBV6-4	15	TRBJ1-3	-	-	TGTGCCAGCAGTTCAGGGGTAGGATCTGGAAACACCATATATTTT	CASSSGVGSGNTIYF
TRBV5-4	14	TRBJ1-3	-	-	TGTGCCAGCAGCTTCGGACAGTCTGGAAACACCATATATTTT	CASSFGQSGNTIYF
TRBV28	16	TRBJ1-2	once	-	TGTGCCAGCAGTCTTATTAAAAACAGGGAGGGGGATGGCTACACCTTC	CASSLIKNREGDGYTF
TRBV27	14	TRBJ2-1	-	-	TGTGCCAGCAGTTGGGGGACTCTACACAATGAGCAGTTCTTC	CASSWGTLHNEQFF
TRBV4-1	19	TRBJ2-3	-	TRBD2	TGCGCCAGCAGCCCCCCTCCCGCAACTAGCGGGGGATCCCCAGATACGCAGTATTTT	CASSPPPATSGGSPDTQYF
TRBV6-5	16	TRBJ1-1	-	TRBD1	TGTGCCAGCGGTTTGGAGGTGGGCAGGGGGCGCACTGAAGCTTTCTTT	CASGLEVGRGRTEAFF
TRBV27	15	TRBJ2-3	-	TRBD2	TGTGCCAGCAGTTTTCTAGCGGGAGGGGCAGATACGCAGTATTTT	CASSFLAGGADTQYF
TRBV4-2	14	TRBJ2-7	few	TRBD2	TGTGCCAGCAGCCAAGATAGGACTAGCGGGGAGCAGTACTTC	CASSQDRTSGEQYF
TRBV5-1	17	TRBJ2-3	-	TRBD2	TGCGCCAGCAGCTTGAGCGGGACTAGCGGCGGCACAGATACGCAGTATTTT	CASSLSGTSGGTDTQYF
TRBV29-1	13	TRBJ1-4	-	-	TGCAGCGTCGCCAGGGGCAGAGGAGAAAAACTGTTTTTT	CSVARGRGEKLFF
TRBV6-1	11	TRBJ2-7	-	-	TGTGCCAGCAGTTCCTTATACGAGCAGTACTTC	CASSSLYEQYF
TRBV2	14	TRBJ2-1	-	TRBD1	TGTGCCAGCAGTGGGACAGGGACTTACAATGAGCAGTTCTTC	CASSGTGTYNEQFF
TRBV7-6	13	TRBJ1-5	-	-	TGTGCCAGCAGCTTAGGGCGGGGCCAGCCCCAGCATTTT	CASSLGRGQPQHF
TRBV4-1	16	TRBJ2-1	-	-	TGCGCCAGCAGCCAAGATCCCGTAGCTGCCCTGTTCGAGCAGTTCTTC	CASSQDPVAALFEQFF
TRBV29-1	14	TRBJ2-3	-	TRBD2	TGCAGCGTTGAGACTAGCGGGAGCACAGATACGCAGTATTTT	CSVETSGSTDTQYF
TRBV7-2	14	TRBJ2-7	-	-	TGTGCCAGCAGCTTGCTCAAGGACAGCTACGAGCAGTACTTC	CASSLLKDSYEQYF
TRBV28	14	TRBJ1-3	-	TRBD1	TGTGCCAGCAGAGAACAGGGGGCGGTAGACACCATATATTTT	CASREQGAVDTIYF
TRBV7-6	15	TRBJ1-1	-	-	TGTGCCAGCAGCTCCGCAGGGAATGCGAACACTGAAGCTTTCTTT	CASSSAGNANTEAFF
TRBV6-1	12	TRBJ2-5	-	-	TGTGCCAGCTTTCGGGTTCAGGAGACCCAGTACTTC	CASFRVQETQYF
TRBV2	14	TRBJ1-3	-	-	TGTGCCAGCAGTGACCAGGCTACTGGAAACACCATATATTTT	CASSDQATGNTIYF
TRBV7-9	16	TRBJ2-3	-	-	TGTGCCAGCAGCCCCAAAAACAGGGACTACACAGATACGCAGTATTTT	CASSPKNRDYTDTQYF
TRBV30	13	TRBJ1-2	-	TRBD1	TGTGCCTGGAGTGTCGCCGGGACAGGAGTCTACACCTTC	CAWSVAGTGVYTF
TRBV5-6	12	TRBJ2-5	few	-	TGTGCCAGCAGCACAGGGTGGGAGACCCAGTACTTC	CASSTGWETQYF
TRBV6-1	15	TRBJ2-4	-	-	TGTGCCAGCACCTTAGAGGGGGGGGTAGCCACCTTTCAGTACTTC	CASTLEGGVATFQYF
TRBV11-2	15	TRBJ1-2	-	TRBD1	TGTGCCAGCAGCTTTCGAACAGGGGGCAACTATGGCTACACCTTC	CASSFRTGGNYGYTF
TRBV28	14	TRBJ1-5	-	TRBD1	TGTGCCAGCAGACGACAGGGGGGCAATCAGCCCCAGCATTTT	CASRRQGGNQPQHF
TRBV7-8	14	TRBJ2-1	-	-	TGTGCCAGCGCGGGCGGGGATATCTACAATGAGCAGTTCTTC	CASAGGDIYNEQFF
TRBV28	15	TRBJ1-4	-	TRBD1	TGTGCCAGCATTTCACAGGGGGCACCTAATGAAAAACTGTTTTTT	CASISQGAPNEKLFF